This T cell receptor (beta chain) was captured by sequencing in a study of cytomegalovirus exposure and HLA in healthy donors (dated by TCRdb to about 2017). About the full investigation: An earlier analysis of roughly 630 of the donors reported about 250 Gb of sequence data and some 100 million unique TCR beta sequences from approximately 180 million T cells. Along with the roughly 700-subject first cohort, a separate validation cohort of over 90 different subjects was used. All discovery cohort repertoires had been generated on a single sequencing platform. Rather than using new phenotypic data, the later analysis identified candidate immune exposures from TCR beta sequences and from how often those sequences occurred across donors. A later analysis re-analyzed previously published TCR beta repertoires from hundreds of donors and added high-resolution HLA genotyping to study TCR occurrence patterns. In a later genetic analysis, genome-wide SNP genotypes for about three fifths of the 666 donors were used, and that subset was treated as a discovery cohort. The study aimed to test whether signatures of past pathogen exposure could be identified by cataloging public T cell receptors. Class I and class II HLA loci were covered by the typing at four-digit resolution. Using immunosequencing, the study profiled T cell repertoires from 666 subjects and related those repertoires to cytomegalovirus serostatus. The study combined high-throughput TCR immunosequencing, statistical association of individual TCRs with disease status, and machine learning to predict cytomegalovirus infection status. Donor age, sex, ethnicity and CMV serostatus were compiled alongside the repertoire data. To decide whether each TCR beta V gene segment behaved as functional or pseudogenic, an earlier analysis of approximately 590 of the donors relied on high-throughput TCR beta sequencing. Roughly five DR-DQ haplotypes were treated as single units for association and clustering because of strong linkage in the cohort. Typing coverage varied by locus: about 620-630 donors for A, B, C, DRB1 and DQB1; approximately 560 for DQA1; more than 600 for DPA1; under 490 for DPB1. Among a few hundred genotyped donors of the cohort, an average of approximately 240,000 unique TCR beta nucleotide sequences were sequenced per donor, around 20% of them non-productive. Among the approximately 400 genotyped donors, approximately 81% belonged to the genetic ancestry cluster associated with self-reported Caucasian donors. About 280 gigabases of sequencing data and about 92 million unique TCR sequences made up an early release that covered some 640 HLA-typed donors. Results and caveats for the whole study, not just this receptor: In this cohort, only TCR beta chains were sequenced, and detectable features were limited by the absence of alpha or paired-chain data. In a later analysis, TCR association rates were found to vary across HLA loci, with the most associated TCRs seen for DRB1 alleles and the fewest for HLA-C alleles. Correlated functional status among segregating V segments might reflect linkage disequilibrium, but an unknown experimental factor could not be ruled out. Across donors, most TCR sequences were observed very rarely, whereas some public TCRs were present in many individuals. In a later analysis, most CMV-associated TCR beta chains were found to appear HLA-restricted, with HLA associations seemingly driven largely by CMV exposure. Assigning TCR associations to individual alleles was difficult when HLA alleles, especially DR and DQ, strongly co-occurred. In vitro tests confirmed that a few of the cytomegalovirus-associated TCR beta chains recognize cytomegalovirus antigens. Some IMGT-functional V segments, including TRBV6-2 and TRBV6-3, could not be distinguished by the 87-base-pair reads and were therefore excluded. In both the original and validation cohorts, the classifier was reported to diagnose cytomegalovirus status with high specificity and sensitivity. Sequencing depth was assumed to be roughly uniform across donors in the presence/absence analyses, though that assumption may not hold. HLA typing was unavailable for some donors at each locus, so association tests used only the typed subset. Because counts were too low, 15 to 20 rarely observed V segments, including chromosome 9 orphons, were excluded from the earlier analysis of several hundred of the donors. For the cohort, immune exposure information was limited to CMV serostatus. A further reported finding was that TCR beta sequences accurately predicted the HLA-A and HLA-B alleles for most subjects in the first cohort. Compared with the approximately 670-donor mean, donors in an Asian-associated ancestry cluster had fewer N-insertions in productive TCRs, according to a later genetic analysis. A total of 164 TCR beta chains were listed by the study as associated with cytomegalovirus. In a later analysis, HLA-associated TCR beta chains were found to be more clonally expanded and to have lower generation probabilities than equally common non-associated chains. The authors suggested that the approach could potentially be extended to other disease states and immunological phenotypes. In a later analysis, about 17,000 TCR beta sequences were associated with specific HLA alleles at a false discovery rate of 0.05. A later analysis reported that several top co-occurrence clusters appeared linked to parvovirus B19, influenza, CMV and Epstein-Barr virus. Broadly in line with IMGT annotations, most TCR beta V segments showed up in productive rearrangements about 90% or about 30% of the time in an earlier analysis of around 550 of the donors. A later genetic analysis associated a missense DCLRE1C variant with V-gene and J-gene trimming of TCR beta chains, and an independent cohort replicated the association. A cluster of highly shared sequence variants was judged likely to represent a technical artifact of the sequencing pipeline.

With regard to this clone: No antigen is known for it. Qualities for individual bases were not recorded, and no much larger clone is one base off.

The cohort comprised approximately 700 healthy bone marrow donors. At the time of sampling, every cohort member was nominally healthy, though immune exposures that went unrecorded were likely present. The donor was CMV seronegative and was included in the group of 352 seronegative cohort members. Every donor gave a peripheral blood sample, and the peripheral blood mononuclear cells from that sample were used for TCR beta sequencing. Genomic DNA was extracted from the blood cell samples with the Qiagen DNeasy Blood Extraction Kit. V loses 1 base, J loses 3 bases, and the germline ends lie 11 bases apart. The CDR3 sequence holds 15 residues, the cysteine and phenylalanine included. The DNA shown is the 45-base CDR3, in frame from base 1. CDR1 and CDR2 (SGHDT, YYEEEE) derive from the germline V gene. The library was generated by the immunoSEQ multiplex PCR assay. A mixture of 60 forward primers for TCR Vbeta segments and 13 reverse primers for TCR Jbeta segments was used in the multiplex PCR. Amplification of the CDR3 region of rearranged TCR beta genes was performed with a multiplex PCR assay on genomic DNA. On the Illumina HiSeq System, the amplified TCR beta libraries were sequenced as 87-base-pair reads. Per the source publication's procedure: A later analysis tallied 80 million to 95 million unique TCR beta chains across the 600 to 700 repertoires, and some 10 million of those chains were shared by two or more donors. Raw reads were error-corrected and collapsed into unique sequences with a nearest-neighbor algorithm that merged closely related sequences to remove PCR and sequencing errors. To assign V, D and J gene segments, CDR3 sequences were aligned to IMGT reference sequences. For a sequence to be retained, a match of at least six nucleotides was required to both a V gene segment and a J gene segment. A rearrangement counted as productive if the CDR3 had no stop codons and remained in frame with V and J, and every other rearrangement counted as non-productive. Following IMGT convention, CDR3 was defined as the stretch from the second conserved V-encoded cysteine up to the conserved J-encoded phenylalanine. Sequences without an unambiguous match to a single V gene segment were excluded from the earlier analysis of about 600 of the donors. In an earlier analysis of about 590 of the donors, a V segment was called functional when productive rearrangements were above 56.7%, and segregating when the standard deviation between donors exceeded 5%. A statistical classification framework was built for diagnosing cytomegalovirus status from the catalog of TCR beta chain sequences. A later analysis assigned V and J genes by comparing TCR nucleotide sequences with IMGT/GENE-DB human TR gene sequences. The TCRdist pipeline was used in a later analysis to assign CDR3 sequences and most-parsimonious VDJ recombination scenarios. In a later analysis, each TCR beta chain was defined by its CDR3 amino acid sequence together with its V-gene family, and reads without a unique V-gene family were excluded. As a way to deal with suspected cross-contamination and a sequencing artifact, a later analysis dropped hundreds of nucleotide sequences that were highly shared and had low generation probability. In a later analysis, a clonal expansion index was calculated for each public chain from normalized within-repertoire ranks of inferred template counts. A later analysis computed generation probabilities with a VDJ recombination model fitted to out-of-frame rearrangements, and checked the results against IGoR. Hypergeometric tests were used in a later analysis to score TCR-TCR, TCR-HLA and TCR-CMV co-occurrence, with a repertoire-size bias correction applied to the TCR pairs. False discovery rates were estimated in a later analysis by permuting HLA or CMV assignments 20 times. In a later analysis, co-occurring TCRs were grouped with DBSCAN, and TCRdist sequence similarity was added when clustering was performed within HLA-allele-positive subsets. Repertoires with fewer than 30,000 or more than 120,000 public chains, plus five repertoires with anomalous nucleotide sharing, were excluded from co-occurrence clustering. In its TCRdb copy, this immuneACCESS table keeps in-frame sequences only and misses some clones. Where compared with another copy, unresolved V genes explain less than half of these, and the others have no known cause. The DNA was the basis for D and trimming; V, J and clone size are from that table. Here the sample has 190,000 or so clones; around three quarters occur a single time. The top ten clonotypes cover roughly 0.65% of the sample.

Recombination connected TRBV5-6 to TRBJ2-1; the D segment could be TRBD1, given 5 matching bases. Sequenced input: PBMCs. The TCR comes from a boy aged 5-17 years in good health and CMV-seronegative. At the DNA level, the sequence is TGTGCCAGCAGCTTGCGACAGATAATCTACAATGAGCAGTTCTTC. It codes for CASSLRQIIYNEQFF.